Given below is one T cell receptor (beta chain) in context. Its target is not known. The data were obtained in a study of T cell repertoires and HLA-DP antigens. Some clones are missing from TCRdb's copy, which holds only in-frame ones; the method was immunoSEQ multiplex PCR. Here the sample spans tens of thousands of clones, about 82% being singletons. Average purity of the negatively selected CD4+ T cells was 97.7%. The sample consisted of CD4+ T cells from PBMCs. This TCR derives from a man in his 60s in good health and CMV-seronegative.

The CDR3 nucleotides are TGTGCCAGCAGCCTATCACAGGGGCTGGGTAACATTCAGTACTTC. Protein: CASSLSQGLGNIQYF. V gene TRBV7-2 combines with J gene TRBJ2-4, with 7 bases that match TRBD1. The CDR3 is 15 residues long. Germline CDR1 and CDR2: SGHTA and FQGNSA. The junction had 11 bases not matched to a gene; V was cut back by 5 bases and J by 7 bases.